This T cell receptor (beta chain) was observed in a study of cytomegalovirus exposure and HLA in healthy donors. Overall study results and limits: Some segments of the V type, notably TRBV6-2 and TRBV6-3, were excluded as indistinguishable. Productive status was seen about 87% or about 30% of the time for most TCR beta V segments in an earlier analysis.

Regarding this clone: Antigen: not known.

All the people who gave samples were healthy bone marrow donors. The CDR3 sequence is 14 residues long. V shed 7 bases and J shed 0 bases, with 9 bases lying between them. CDR1 is MNHEY, CDR2 SVGAGI, per germline. Primers included in the PCR were 60 Vbeta and 13 Jbeta primers. Assay: immunoSEQ multiplex PCR; the TCRdb copy retains only in-frame clones and omits some. The table includes approximately 170,000 clones, approximately 81% detected once. The sequence came from a man in his fifties or sixties in good health and CMV-seropositive. Sequencing was carried out using PBMCs. The V call is TRBV6-5, the J call TRBJ1-4; D gene ambiguous. For the CDR3, the DNA is TGTGCCAGCAAGAGGACTGCAACTAATGAAAAACTGTTTTTT. Its translation is CASKRTATNEKLFF.